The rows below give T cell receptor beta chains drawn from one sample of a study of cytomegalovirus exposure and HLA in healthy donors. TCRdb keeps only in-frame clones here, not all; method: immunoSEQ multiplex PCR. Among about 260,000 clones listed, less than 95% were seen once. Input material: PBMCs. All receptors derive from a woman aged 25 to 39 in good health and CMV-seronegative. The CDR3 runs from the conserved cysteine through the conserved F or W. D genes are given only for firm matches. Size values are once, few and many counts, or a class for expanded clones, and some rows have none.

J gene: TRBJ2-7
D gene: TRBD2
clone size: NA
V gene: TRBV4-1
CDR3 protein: CASSQDATSGRTYEQYF
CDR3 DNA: TGCGCCAGCAGCCAAGATGCGACTAGCGGGAGGACCTACGAGCAGTACTTC

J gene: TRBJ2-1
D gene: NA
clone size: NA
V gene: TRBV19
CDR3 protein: CASSIAPVTSYNEQFF
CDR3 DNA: TGTGCCAGTAGTATAGCCCCTGTGACTTCCTACAATGAGCAGTTCTTC

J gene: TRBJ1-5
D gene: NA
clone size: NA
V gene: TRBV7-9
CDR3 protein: CASSLGGGGNQPQHF
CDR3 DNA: TGTGCCAGCAGCTTAGGAGGTGGAGGCAATCAGCCCCAGCATTTT

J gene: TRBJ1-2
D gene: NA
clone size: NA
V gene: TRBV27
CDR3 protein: CASIRGFSIYGYTF
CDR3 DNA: TGTGCCAGCATTAGAGGGTTTTCTATCTATGGCTACACCTTC

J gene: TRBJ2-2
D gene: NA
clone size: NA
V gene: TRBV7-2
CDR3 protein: CASSLVSAGELFF
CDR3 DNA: TGTGCCAGCAGCTTAGTCTCTGCCGGGGAGCTGTTTTTT

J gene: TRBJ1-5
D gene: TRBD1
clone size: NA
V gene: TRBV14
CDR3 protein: CASSSDRGRPPQHF
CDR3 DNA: TGTGCCAGCAGCAGCGACAGGGGGCGACCGCCCCAGCATTTT

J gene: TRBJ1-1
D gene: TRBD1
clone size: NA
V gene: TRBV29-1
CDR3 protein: CSVVGTGMNTEAFF
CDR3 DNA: TGCAGCGTAGTTGGGACAGGTATGAACACTGAAGCTTTCTTT

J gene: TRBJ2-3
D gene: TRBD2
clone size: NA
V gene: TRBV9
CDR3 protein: CASSPRNSGSRTDTQYF
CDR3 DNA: TGTGCCAGCAGCCCCCGGAATAGCGGGAGTCGAACAGATACGCAGTATTTT

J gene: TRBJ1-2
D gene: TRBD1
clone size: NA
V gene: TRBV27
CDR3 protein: CASSSRTGFNYGYTF
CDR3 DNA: TGTGCCAGCAGTTCTAGGACAGGATTTAACTATGGCTACACCTTC

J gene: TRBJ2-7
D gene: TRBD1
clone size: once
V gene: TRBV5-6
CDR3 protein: CASSTTGGLDEQYF
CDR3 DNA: TGTGCCAGCAGCACCACAGGGGGCTTGGACGAGCAGTACTTC

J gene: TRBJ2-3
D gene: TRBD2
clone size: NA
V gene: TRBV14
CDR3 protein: CASNVAGGTDTQYF
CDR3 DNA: TGTGCCAGCAATGTAGCGGGAGGGACAGATACGCAGTATTTT

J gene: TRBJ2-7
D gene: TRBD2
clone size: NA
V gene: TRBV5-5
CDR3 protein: CASRSAGTEEQYF
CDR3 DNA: TGTGCCAGCAGGTCAGCGGGAACTGAGGAGCAGTACTTC

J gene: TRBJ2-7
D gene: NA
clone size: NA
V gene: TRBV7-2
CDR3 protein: CASSPLNEQYF
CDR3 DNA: TGTGCCAGCAGCCCCCTTAATGAGCAGTACTTC

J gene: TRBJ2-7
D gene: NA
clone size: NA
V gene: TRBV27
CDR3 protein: CASKDAGRSSYEQYF
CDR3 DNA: TGTGCCAGCAAAGACGCGGGACGGAGCTCCTACGAGCAGTACTTC

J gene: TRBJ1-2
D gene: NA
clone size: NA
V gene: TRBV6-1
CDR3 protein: CASSEAWGEGYGYTF
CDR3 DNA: TGTGCCAGCAGTGAAGCTTGGGGCGAGGGCTATGGCTACACCTTC

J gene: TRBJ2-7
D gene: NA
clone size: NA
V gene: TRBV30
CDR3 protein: CAWSVRGFSSYEQYF
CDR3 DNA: TGTGCCTGGAGTGTACGAGGGTTTAGCTCCTACGAGCAGTACTTC

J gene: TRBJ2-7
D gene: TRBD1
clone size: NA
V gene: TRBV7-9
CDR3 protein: CASSLALGTASYEQYF
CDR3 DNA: TGTGCCAGCAGCTTAGCTCTCGGGACAGCATCCTACGAGCAGTACTTC

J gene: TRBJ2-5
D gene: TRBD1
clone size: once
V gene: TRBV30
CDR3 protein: CACTQGVQETQYF
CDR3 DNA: TGTGCCTGCACGCAGGGGGTCCAAGAGACCCAGTACTTC

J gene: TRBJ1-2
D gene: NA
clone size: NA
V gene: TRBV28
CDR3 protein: CASSGTLSLYGYTF
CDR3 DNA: TGTGCCAGCTCCGGGACACTCTCTCTCTATGGCTACACCTTC

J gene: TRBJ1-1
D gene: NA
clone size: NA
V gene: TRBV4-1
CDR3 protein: CASSQDVTGRGEAFF
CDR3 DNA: TGCGCCAGCAGCCAGGATGTGACCGGCCGAGGTGAAGCTTTCTTT

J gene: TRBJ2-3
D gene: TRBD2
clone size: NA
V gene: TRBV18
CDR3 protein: CASSPLLALAPNTDTQYF
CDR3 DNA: TGTGCCAGCTCACCACTTCTCGCACTAGCGCCCAACACAGATACGCAGTATTTT

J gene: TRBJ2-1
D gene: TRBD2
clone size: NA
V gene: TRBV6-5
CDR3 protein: CASSYPAGGGYNEQFF
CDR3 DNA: TGTGCCAGCAGTTATCCCGCGGGGGGTGGTTACAATGAGCAGTTCTTC

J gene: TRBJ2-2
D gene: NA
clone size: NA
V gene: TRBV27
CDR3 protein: CASSSQLRSGELFF
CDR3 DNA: TGTGCCAGCAGTTCCCAACTGCGGTCCGGGGAGCTGTTTTTT

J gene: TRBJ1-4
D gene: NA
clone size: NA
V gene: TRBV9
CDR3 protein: CASSRQDLGEKLFF
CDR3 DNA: TGTGCCAGCAGCCGACAGGATCTCGGAGAAAAACTGTTTTTT

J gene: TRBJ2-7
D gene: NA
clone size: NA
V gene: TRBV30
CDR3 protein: CAWSVPGTYEQYF
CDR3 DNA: TGTGCCTGGAGTGTACCTGGGACCTACGAGCAGTACTTC

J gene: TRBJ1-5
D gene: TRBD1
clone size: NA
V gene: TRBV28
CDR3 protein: CASSGQGISHQPQHF
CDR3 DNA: TGTGCCAGCAGTGGACAGGGGATATCCCATCAGCCCCAGCATTTT

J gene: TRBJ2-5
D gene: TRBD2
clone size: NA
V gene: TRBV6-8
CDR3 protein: CASSTGTMVGQETQYF
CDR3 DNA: TGTGCCAGCAGTACCGGGACTATGGTGGGCCAAGAGACCCAGTACTTC

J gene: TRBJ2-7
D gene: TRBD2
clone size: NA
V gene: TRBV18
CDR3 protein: CASSPPSMSGSNEQYF
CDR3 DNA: TGTGCCAGCTCACCACCGAGTATGAGCGGGAGCAACGAGCAGTACTTC

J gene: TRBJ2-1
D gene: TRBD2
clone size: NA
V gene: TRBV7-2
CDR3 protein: CASSLAGRVVAGGDRYNEQFF
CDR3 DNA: TGTGCCAGCAGCTTAGCTGGTCGGGTTGTAGCGGGAGGGGATAGGTACAATGAGCAGTTCTTC

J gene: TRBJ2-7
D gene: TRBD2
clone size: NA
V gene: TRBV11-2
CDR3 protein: CASSLNMASGRDEQYF
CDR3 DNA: TGTGCCAGCAGCTTAAATATGGCTAGCGGAAGAGACGAGCAGTACTTC

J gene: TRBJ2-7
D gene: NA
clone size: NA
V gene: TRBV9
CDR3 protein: CASSVEGSSYEQYF
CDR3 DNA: TGTGCCAGCAGCGTAGAGGGGAGCTCCTACGAGCAGTACTTC

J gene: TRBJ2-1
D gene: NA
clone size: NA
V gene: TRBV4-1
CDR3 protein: CASSQPDEVEQFF
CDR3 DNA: TGCGCCAGCAGCCAACCCGACGAGGTAGAGCAGTTCTTC

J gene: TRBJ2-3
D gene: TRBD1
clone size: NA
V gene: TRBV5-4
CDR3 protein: CASSPGTANTDTQYF
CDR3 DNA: TGTGCCAGCAGCCCTGGGACAGCTAACACAGATACGCAGTATTTT

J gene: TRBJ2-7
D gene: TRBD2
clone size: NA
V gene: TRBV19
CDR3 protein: CASSIGLAGQGEQYF
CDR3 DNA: TGTGCCAGTAGTATAGGACTAGCGGGTCAGGGCGAGCAGTACTTC

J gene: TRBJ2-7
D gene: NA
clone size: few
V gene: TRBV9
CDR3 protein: CASLTTLSYEQYF
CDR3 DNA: TGTGCCAGCCTGACCACACTCTCCTACGAGCAGTACTTC

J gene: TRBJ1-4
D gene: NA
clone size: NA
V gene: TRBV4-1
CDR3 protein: CASSQAGVRLFF
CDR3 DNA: TGCGCCAGCAGCCAAGCAGGGGTACGACTGTTTTTT

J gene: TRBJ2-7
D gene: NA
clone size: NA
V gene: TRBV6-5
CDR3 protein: CASSFTTYEQYF
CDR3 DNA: TGTGCCAGCAGCTTCACGACCTACGAGCAGTACTTC

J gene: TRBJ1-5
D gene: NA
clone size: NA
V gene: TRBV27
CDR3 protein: CASSLEGSNQPQHF
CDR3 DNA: TGTGCCAGCAGTTTAGAGGGGAGCAATCAGCCCCAGCATTTT

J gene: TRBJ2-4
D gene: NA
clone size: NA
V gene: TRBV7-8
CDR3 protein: CASSLLAKNIQYF
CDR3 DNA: TGTGCCAGCAGCCTCTTAGCCAAAAACATTCAGTACTTC

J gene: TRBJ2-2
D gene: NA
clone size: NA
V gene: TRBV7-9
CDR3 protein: CASGGNTGELFF
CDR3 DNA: TGTGCCAGCGGAGGAAACACCGGGGAGCTGTTTTTT

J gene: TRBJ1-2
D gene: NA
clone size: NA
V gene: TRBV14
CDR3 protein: CASSQDWDYGYTF
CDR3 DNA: TGTGCCAGCAGCCAAGATTGGGACTATGGCTACACCTTC

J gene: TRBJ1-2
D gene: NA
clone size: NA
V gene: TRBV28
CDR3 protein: CASSSRNRDKAPYGYTF
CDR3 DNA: TGTGCCAGCAGTTCACGGAACCGGGACAAAGCCCCCTATGGCTACACCTTC

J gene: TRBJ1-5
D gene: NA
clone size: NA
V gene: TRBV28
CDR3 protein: CASSLCLWQVSAYSNQPQHF
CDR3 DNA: TGTGCCAGCAGTTTATGTTTGTGGCAGGTAAGCGCATATAGCAATCAGCCCCAGCATTTT

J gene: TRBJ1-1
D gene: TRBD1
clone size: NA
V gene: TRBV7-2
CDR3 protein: CASSLYRGGTEAFF
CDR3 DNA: TGTGCCAGCAGCTTATACAGGGGAGGAACTGAAGCTTTCTTT

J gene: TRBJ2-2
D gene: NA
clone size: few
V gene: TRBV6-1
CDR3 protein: CASSRDPTNTGELFF
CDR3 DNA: TGTGCCAGCAGTCGGGACCCAACGAACACCGGGGAGCTGTTTTTT

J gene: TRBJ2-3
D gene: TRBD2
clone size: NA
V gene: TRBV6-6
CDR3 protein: CAGAGREDGDTQYF
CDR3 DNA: TGTGCCGGGGCGGGGCGGGAGGACGGAGATACGCAGTATTTT

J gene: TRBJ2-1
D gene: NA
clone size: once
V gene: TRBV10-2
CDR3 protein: CASSGQVSLDEQFF
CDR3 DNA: TGCGCCAGCAGTGGTCAGGTATCCCTCGATGAGCAGTTCTTC

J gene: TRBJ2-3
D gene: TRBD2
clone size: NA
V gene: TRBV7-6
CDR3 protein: CASSDQRESQYF
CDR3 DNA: TGTGCCAGCAGCGACCAGCGGGAGTCGCAGTATTTT

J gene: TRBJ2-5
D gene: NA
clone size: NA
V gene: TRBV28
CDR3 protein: CASSLPSTETQYF
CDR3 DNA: TGTGCCAGCAGTTTACCCTCCACAGAGACCCAGTACTTC